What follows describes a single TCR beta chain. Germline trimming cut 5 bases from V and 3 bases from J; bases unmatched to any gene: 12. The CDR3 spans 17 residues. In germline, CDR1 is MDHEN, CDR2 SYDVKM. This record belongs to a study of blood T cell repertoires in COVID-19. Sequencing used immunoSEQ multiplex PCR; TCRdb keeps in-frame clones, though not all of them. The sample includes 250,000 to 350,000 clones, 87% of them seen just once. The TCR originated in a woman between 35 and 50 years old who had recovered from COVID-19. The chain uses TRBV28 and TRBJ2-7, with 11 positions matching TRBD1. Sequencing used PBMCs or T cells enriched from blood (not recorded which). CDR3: CASSPPTGTGGNYEQYF. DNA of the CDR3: TGTGCCAGCAGTCCACCCACCGGGACAGGGGGTAACTACGAGCAGTACTTC.